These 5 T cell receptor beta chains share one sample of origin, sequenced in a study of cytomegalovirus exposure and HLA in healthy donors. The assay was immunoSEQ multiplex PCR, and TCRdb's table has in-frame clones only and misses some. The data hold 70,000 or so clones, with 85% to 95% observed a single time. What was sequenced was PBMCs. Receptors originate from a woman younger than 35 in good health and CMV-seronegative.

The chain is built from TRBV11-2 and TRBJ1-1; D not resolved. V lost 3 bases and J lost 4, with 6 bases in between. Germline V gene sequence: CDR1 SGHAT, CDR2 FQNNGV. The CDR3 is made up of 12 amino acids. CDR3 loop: CASSFGRTEAFF. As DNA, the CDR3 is TGTGCCAGCAGCTTCGGTCGCACTGAAGCTTTCTTT.

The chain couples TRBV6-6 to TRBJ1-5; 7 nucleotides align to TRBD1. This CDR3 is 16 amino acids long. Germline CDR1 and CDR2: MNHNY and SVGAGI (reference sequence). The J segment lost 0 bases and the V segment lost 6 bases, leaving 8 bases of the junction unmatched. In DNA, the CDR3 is TGTGCCAGCAGGTACCGGACAGGTCTTAGCAATCAGCCCCAGCATTTT. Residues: CASRYRTGLSNQPQHF.

CDR3 DNA: TGTGCCAGCAGCCCGGGACAGGGGAATGGCTACACCTTC. Translated, it gives CASSPGQGNGYTF. The V call is TRBV7-3, the J call TRBJ1-2; 10 bases match TRBD1. The CDR3 is made up of 13 amino acids. V gave up 5 bases and J gave up 6 bases; unmatched junction bases: 3. The germline gives CDR1 SGHTA, CDR2 FQGTGA.

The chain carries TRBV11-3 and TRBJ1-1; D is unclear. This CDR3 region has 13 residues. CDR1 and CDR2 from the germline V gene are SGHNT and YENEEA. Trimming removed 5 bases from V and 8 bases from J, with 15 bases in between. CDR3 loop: CASSPVAGGEAFF. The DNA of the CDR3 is TGTGCCAGCAGCCCAGTGGCGGGCGGGGAAGCTTTCTTT.

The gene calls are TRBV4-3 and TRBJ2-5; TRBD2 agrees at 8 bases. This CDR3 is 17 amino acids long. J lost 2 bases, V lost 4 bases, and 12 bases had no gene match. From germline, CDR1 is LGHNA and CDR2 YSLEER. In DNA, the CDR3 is TGCGCCAGCAGCCCCCAAAAGGCCAGCGGGGGTCAAGAGACCCAGTACTTC. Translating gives CASSPQKASGGQETQYF.